This is a list of T cell receptor beta chains from one sample in a study of T cell responses to AZD1222 COVID-19 vaccine. Libraries were prepared by immunoSEQ multiplex PCR; TCRdb keeps only in-frame clonotypes and omits some of them. The table lists tens of thousands of clones, roughly 94% of them singletons, with approximately 5.6% in the top ten. The sequencing here drew on peripheral blood, taken on day 0 of AZD1222 vaccination. The source is an adult in good health. Each CDR3 is given with its conserved first and last residue. D genes are given only for firm matches. A clone size is listed for some rows: how often the clone was seen (once, few, many), or a class if it is expanded.

size | J | D | V | CDR3 | DNA
. | TRBJ2-1 | . | TRBV10-2 | CASTLAQSYNEQFF | TGCGCCAGCACCCTAGCGCAATCCTACAATGAGCAGTTCTTC
. | TRBJ2-5 | . | TRBV10-3 | CAISEVAQETQYF | TGTGCCATCAGTGAGGTAGCCCAAGAGACCCAGTACTTC
. | TRBJ1-2 | . | TRBV3-1/TRBV3-2 | CASSKEYGYTF | TGTGCCAGCAGCAAGGAATATGGCTACACCTTC
. | TRBJ1-2 | . | TRBV2 | CASRGKYYGYTF | TGTGCCAGCAGGGGAAAGTACTATGGCTACACCTTC
. | TRBJ2-1 | TRBD2 | TRBV18 | CASSPGLAGVEQFF | TGTGCCAGCTCACCTGGGCTAGCGGGAGTTGAGCAGTTCTTC
. | TRBJ2-3 | . | TRBV5-6 | CASSLPGAGTDTQYF | TGTGCCAGCAGCCTGCCCGGGGCTGGCACAGATACGCAGTATTTT
. | TRBJ1-5 | . | TRBV5-1 | CASSLARGRNQPQHF | TGCGCCAGCAGCTTGGCCAGGGGAAGAAATCAGCCCCAGCATTTT
. | TRBJ1-5 | . | TRBV5-5 | CASSIEGSNQPQHF | TGTGCCAGCAGCATTGAAGGAAGCAATCAGCCCCAGCATTTT
. | TRBJ2-3 | . | TRBV3-1/TRBV3-2 | CASSHNQGFIGTDTQYF | TGTGCCAGCAGCCATAATCAGGGGTTCATTGGCACAGATACGCAGTATTTT
. | TRBJ1-2 | TRBD1 | TRBV19 | CASSMDRLTFYGYTF | TGTGCCAGTAGTATGGACAGGCTTACCTTCTATGGCTACACCTTC
few | TRBJ2-1 | TRBD2 | TRBV29-1 | CSVEEGTSGSEEQFF | TGCAGCGTTGAGGAAGGGACTAGCGGGAGTGAGGAGCAGTTCTTC
. | TRBJ2-5 | TRBD2 | TRBV29-1 | CSGILSLAGGQETQYF | TGCAGCGGCATCTTGAGTCTGGCGGGAGGGCAAGAGACCCAGTACTTC
few | TRBJ2-7 | . | TRBV16 | CASSQSSTGNEQYF | TGTGCCAGCAGCCAATCGTCAACAGGGAACGAGCAGTACTTC
. | TRBJ2-5 | TRBD2 | TRBV5-1 | CASRIPSGQQETQYF | TGCGCCAGCAGGATCCCTAGCGGCCAGCAAGAGACCCAGTACTTC
. | TRBJ1-5 | . | TRBV5-6 | CASSTRNQPQHF | TGTGCCAGCAGCACACGCAATCAGCCCCAGCATTTT
. | TRBJ1-2 | . | TRBV28 | CATKGTPLGFVYTF | TGTGCCACCAAGGGGACACCCCTTGGGTTCGTCTACACCTTC
. | TRBJ2-7 | TRBD2 | TRBV28 | CASSSSGTRGEQYF | TGTGCCAGCAGTTCTAGCGGGACCCGGGGCGAGCAGTACTTC
. | TRBJ2-1 | . | TRBV2 | CASLARRSYNEQFF | TGTGCCAGCTTGGCCCGGAGATCCTACAATGAGCAGTTCTTC
. | TRBJ2-7 | . | TRBV24-1 | CATSDGVPGHEQYF | TGTGCCACCAGTGACGGGGTTCCGGGCCACGAGCAGTACTTC
. | TRBJ1-5 | . | TRBV3-1/TRBV3-2 | CASSRNGTKQPQHF | TGTGCCAGCAGCCGAAACGGGACCAAACAGCCCCAGCATTTT
. | TRBJ2-7 | TRBD2 | TRBV7-7 | CASTRLAEPYEQYF | TGTGCTAGCACCCGACTAGCGGAACCCTACGAGCAGTACTTC
. | TRBJ2-2 | . | TRBV4-1 | CASSHGGQKHTGELFF | TGCGCCAGCAGCCACGGGGGACAGAAACACACCGGGGAGCTGTTTTTT
. | TRBJ1-5 | . | TRBV18 | CASSPGQGSNQPQHF | TGTGCCAGCTCACCAGGGCAGGGTAGCAATCAGCCCCAGCATTTT
. | TRBJ2-6 | . | TRBV29-1 | CSVEDNTGANVLTF | TGCAGCGTTGAAGATAACACTGGGGCCAACGTCCTGACTTTC
. | TRBJ2-2 | TRBD2 | TRBV3-1/TRBV3-2 | CASSPGLAQTGELFF | TGTGCCAGCAGCCCCGGACTAGCGCAGACCGGGGAGCTGTTTTTT
. | TRBJ2-2 | . | TRBV9 | CASSGRTENTGELFF | TGTGCCAGCAGCGGAAGGACGGAAAACACCGGGGAGCTGTTTTTT
. | TRBJ2-5 | . | TRBV27 | CASSFLSGSPQETQYF | TGTGCCAGCAGTTTTTTGAGCGGAAGCCCGCAAGAGACCCAGTACTTC
. | TRBJ2-7 | TRBD1 | TRBV7-9 | CASSSRGQNSYEQYF | TGTGCCAGCAGCTCGAGGGGGCAGAACTCCTACGAGCAGTACTTC
. | TRBJ1-2 | TRBD1 | TRBV28 | CASSTQGAWGYTF | TGTGCCAGTAGTACCCAGGGGGCTTGGGGCTACACCTTC
. | TRBJ2-5 | TRBD2 | TRBV6-5 | CASSYTGGQETQYF | TGTGCCAGCAGTTACACGGGGGGCCAAGAGACCCAGTACTTC
. | TRBJ2-2 | . | TRBV5-1 | CASMGTNLLDTGELFF | TGCGCCAGCATGGGTACCAATCTCCTAGACACCGGGGAGCTGTTTTTT
. | TRBJ2-7 | TRBD2 | TRBV4-2 | CASSQDPASGNSYEQYF | TGTGCCAGCAGCCAAGATCCGGCTAGCGGGAACTCCTACGAGCAGTACTTC
. | TRBJ1-2 | . | TRBV9 | CASSVGRGDYGYTF | TGTGCCAGCAGCGTTGGGAGGGGGGACTATGGCTACACCTTC
. | TRBJ2-7 | TRBD1 | TRBV27 | CASSKNPPSTGRREQYF | TGTGCCAGCAGCAAAAACCCCCCCTCGACAGGGCGGCGCGAGCAGTACTTC
. | TRBJ2-2 | . | TRBV28 | CASSFGGLTGELFF | TGTGCCAGCAGTTTCGGCGGGCTCACCGGGGAGCTGTTTTTT
. | TRBJ2-3 | . | TRBV5-6 | CASSPRKGGGFTDTQYF | TGTGCCAGCAGCCCCCGAAAGGGGGGGGGTTTTACAGATACGCAGTATTTT
. | TRBJ2-3 | TRBD2 | TRBV10-3 | CAIRDTSGVTDTQYF | TGTGCCATCAGGGATACTAGCGGCGTAACAGATACGCAGTATTTT
. | TRBJ2-1 | TRBD1 | TRBV5-4 | CASSSGQGTFNEQFF | TGTGCCAGCAGCTCCGGACAGGGAACCTTTAATGAGCAGTTCTTC
. | TRBJ1-2 | . | TRBV6-5 | CASSYSPLSNYGYTF | TGTGCCAGCAGTTACTCGCCCCTATCTAACTATGGCTACACCTTC
few | TRBJ2-7 | TRBD1 | TRBV27 | CASSWLPRGQGTYEQYF | TGTGCCAGCAGTTGGCTGCCTCGCGGACAGGGAACCTACGAGCAGTACTTC
. | TRBJ1-2 | . | TRBV3-1/TRBV3-2 | CASSQNFGQGTTF | .
. | TRBJ2-6 | TRBD1 | TRBV25-1 | CASSVDRGPGANVLTF | TGTGCCAGCAGTGTGGACAGGGGGCCTGGGGCCAACGTCCTGACTTTC
. | TRBJ1-2 | TRBD1 | TRBV11-2 | CASMGTGKRFSGYTF | TGTGCCAGCATGGGGACAGGGAAAAGGTTCTCTGGCTACACCTTC
. | TRBJ1-3 | . | TRBV6-2/TRBV6-3 | CASSWRLLSGNTIYF | TGTGCCAGCAGTTGGAGGCTCCTCTCTGGAAACACCATATATTTT
. | TRBJ1-1 | . | TRBV11-1 | CASSLTQLNAEAFF | TGTGCCAGCAGCCTTACCCAACTAAACGCTGAAGCTTTCTTT
. | TRBJ2-1 | . | TRBV7-8 | CASSPGTQSSYNEQFF | TGTGCCAGCAGCCCTGGGACGCAGAGCTCCTACAATGAGCAGTTCTTC
. | TRBJ2-4 | TRBD1 | TRBV6-5 | CASRLAWDSQNIQYF | TGTGCCAGCAGACTCGCGTGGGACAGCCAAAACATTCAGTACTTC
. | TRBJ2-7 | TRBD2 | TRBV7-2 | CASSLEASGNYEQYF | TGTGCCAGCAGCTTAGAGGCTAGCGGGAACTACGAGCAGTACTTC
. | TRBJ2-7 | . | TRBV15 | CATSRTGNIDKQYF | TGTGCCACCAGCCGTACCGGGAACATCGACAAGCAGTACTTC
once | TRBJ1-5 | . | TRBV5-5 | CASSLIGGFSNQPQHF | TGTGCCAGCAGCTTGATTGGCGGTTTCAGCAATCAGCCCCAGCATTTT
. | TRBJ2-2 | . | TRBV6-4 | CASSDSRDTGELFF | TGTGCCAGCAGTGACTCCAGGGACACCGGGGAGCTGTTTTTT